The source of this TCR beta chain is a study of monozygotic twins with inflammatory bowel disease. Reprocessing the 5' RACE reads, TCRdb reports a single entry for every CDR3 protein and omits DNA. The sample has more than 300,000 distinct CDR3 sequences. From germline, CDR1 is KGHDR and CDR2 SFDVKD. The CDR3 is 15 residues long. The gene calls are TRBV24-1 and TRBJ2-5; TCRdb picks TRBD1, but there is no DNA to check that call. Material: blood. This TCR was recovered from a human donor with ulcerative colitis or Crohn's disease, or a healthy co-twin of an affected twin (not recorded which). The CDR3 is CATSDLWGSQETQYF.